The 14 T cell receptor beta chains reported below all come from one sample, sequenced in a study of vaccination effects on CD4 cells after COVID-19. The table came from immunoSEQ multiplex PCR; TCRdb's copy has only in-frame clones and leaves some out. The sample holds about 24,000 clones; roughly 80% are singletons and the top ten take 23%. Antigen-specific CD4+ T cells were first expanded with viral peptide pools by the ViraFEST assay and only then sequenced. With 10 to 11 days of culture completed, CD4+ T cells were isolated. Vaccine administered to participants consisted of two doses of either BNT162b2 or mRNA-1273. These receptors' antigens are unknown. Sequences were derived from CD4+ T cells from PBMCs cultured with HCoV-NL63 spike peptides, sampled after COVID-19 vaccination. These receptor sequences come from a human donor who received a COVID-19 vaccine.

The chain is built from TRBV6-1 and TRBJ1-5, with D unresolved. The germline V and J ends were trimmed by 2 bases and 4 bases, with 12 bases remaining between them. The CDR3 is made up of 15 amino acids. Germline V lookup: CDR1 MNHNS, CDR2 SASEGT. In DNA, the CDR3 is TGTGCCAGCAGTGAACGAAGAGGGTGGAATCAGCCCCAGCATTTT. Amino acid sequence: CASSERRGWNQPQHF.

The V and J genes are TRBV6-2 or TRBV6-3 and TRBJ2-7, with 9 nucleotides matching TRBD2. This CDR3 contains 15 residues. Germline values: CDR1 MNHEY, CDR2 SVGEGT. The junction had 7 bases not matched to a gene; V was cut back by 2 bases and J by 5 bases. CDR3 protein: CASSYEKVAGDEQYF. CDR3 sequence (DNA): TGTGCCAGCAGTTACGAAAAGGTAGCGGGGGACGAGCAGTACTTC.

J is TRBJ2-5 and V is TRBV10-3; D is unresolved. This CDR3 comprises 13 residues. Germline lookup yields CDR1 ENHRY and CDR2 SYGVKD. Trimming took off 3 bases at V and 5 bases at J, with 10 bases between the two ends. The CDR3 loop is CAISESSLETQYF. CDR3 bases: TGTGCCATCAGTGAAAGTAGTCTTGAGACCCAGTACTTC.

The rearrangement uses TRBV6-5 and TRBJ2-7, with a weak D call TRBD2 (6 bases). This CDR3 has 14 residues. Trimming pared 5 bases from V and 2 bases from J, leaving 13 bases between. Looked up from germline, CDR1 is MNHEY and CDR2 is SVGAGI. The CDR3 nucleotides are TGTGCCAGCAGTAGTAGCGGTCAGACCTACGAGCAGTACTTC. Protein sequence: CASSSSGQTYEQYF.

V usage is TRBV18 and J usage is TRBJ2-3; TRBD2 matches at 7 bases. Germline CDR1 is KGHSH and CDR2 is LQKENI. V lost 5 bases and J lost 3; bases outside the gene matches: 8. The CDR3 sequence is 15 residues long. The CDR3 spells CASSFGGRSTDTQYF. In nucleotides, the CDR3 is TGTGCCAGCTCATTTGGCGGGAGATCGACAGATACGCAGTATTTT.

The chain has TRBV7-9 and TRBJ2-3, with D hard to call. Deletions cut 0 bases from V and 6 bases from J, with 16 bases between. CDR1 is SEHNR and CDR2 is FQNEAQ in the germline V gene (reference sequence). This CDR3 has 16 amino acids. The CDR3 sequence is CASSLAGFRSRDTQYF. DNA for the CDR3: TGTGCCAGCAGCTTAGCAGGTTTTAGGTCTAGGGATACGCAGTATTTT.

The chain employs TRBV27 and TRBJ2-7; the D gene is possibly TRBD2 (6 bases). Trimming shortened V by 0 bases and J by 2 bases, and 17 bases separated the two germline ends. This CDR3 spans 17 amino acids. CDR1 and CDR2 (germline): MNHEY, SMNVEV (reference sequence). The DNA for the CDR3 is TGTGCCAGCAGTTTATCATGGTCGACGGGAGACCCCTACGAGCAGTACTTC. Translated, it gives CASSLSWSTGDPYEQYF.

This chain uses TRBV4-2 with TRBJ2-1; no reliable D call. Germline CDR1 LGHNA, CDR2 YNFKEQ. The CDR3 totals 12 residues. The germline V and J ends were trimmed by 4 bases and 7 bases, with 8 bases remaining between them. The CDR3: CASSPTLNEQFF. The DNA of the CDR3 is TGTGCCAGCAGCCCAACCTTGAATGAGCAGTTCTTC.

V gene TRBV27 combines with J gene TRBJ1-2; perhaps TRBD1 as D (5 bases). V lost 6 bases to trimming and J lost 4 bases, with 15 bases between them. The CDR3 loop spans 14 amino acids. Germline V gives CDR1 MNHEY, CDR2 SMNVEV (reference sequence). CDR3 nucleotide sequence: TGTGCCAGCAGCGAAGACCAGGGTGGCTATGGCTACACCTTC. This sequence encodes CASSEDQGGYGYTF.

The chain carries TRBV6-6 and TRBJ1-2, with D maybe TRBD1 (6 bases). The CDR3 contains 14 residues. Trimming pared 6 bases from V and 6 bases from J, leaving 17 bases between. Germline V lookup: CDR1 MNHNY, CDR2 SVGAGI (reference sequence). The CDR3 spells CASRSGTTGHGYTF. As DNA, the CDR3 is TGTGCCAGCAGATCCGGGACAACCGGTCATGGCTACACCTTC.

The V and J genes are TRBV2 and TRBJ2-7, with 9 nucleotides matching TRBD2. V was pared by 3 bases and J by 3 bases, with 6 bases of the junction left unmatched. The CDR3 covers 15 residues. Germline-derived CDR1 and CDR2 are SNHLY and FYNNEI. The CDR3, as DNA: TGTGCCAGCAGTGACTTAGCGGGGGCCTTCTACGAGCAGTACTTC. Residues: CASSDLAGAFYEQYF.

This chain's CDR3 is CASSYGDSYGYTF. The CDR3 region has the DNA TGTGCCAGCAGTTACGGCGACAGCTATGGCTACACCTTC. This sequence joins TRBV6-5 and TRBJ1-2; possible D gene TRBD1, 5 bases. CDR1 and CDR2 from the germline V gene are MNHEY and SVGAGI. This CDR3 is built from 13 residues. The V end was cut by 2 bases, the J end by 4 bases, with 8 bases between.

A few counts support this clone. V usage is TRBV28 and J usage is TRBJ1-5; perhaps TRBD1 as D (5 bases). The germline V gene has CDR1 MDHEN and CDR2 SYDVKM. Trimming removed 6 bases at V and 9 bases at J, with 12 bases between. The CDR3 has 12 amino acids. CDR3 region: CASREGLGPQHF. In DNA, the CDR3 is TGTGCCAGCAGGGAGGGGTTAGGGCCCCAGCATTTT.

This clone was seen a handful of times. V and J are TRBV6-2 or TRBV6-3 and TRBJ2-2, with D possibly matching TRBD2 (5 bases). Trimming left V 5 bases short and J 7 bases short, with 20 bases between. The CDR3 has 16 residues. Germline CDR1 and CDR2: MNHEY and SVGEGT. The CDR3 sequence is CASSRGRRTGFGELFF. The CDR3 DNA sequence: TGTGCCAGCAGTCGAGGACGGAGGACCGGTTTCGGGGAGCTGTTTTTT.